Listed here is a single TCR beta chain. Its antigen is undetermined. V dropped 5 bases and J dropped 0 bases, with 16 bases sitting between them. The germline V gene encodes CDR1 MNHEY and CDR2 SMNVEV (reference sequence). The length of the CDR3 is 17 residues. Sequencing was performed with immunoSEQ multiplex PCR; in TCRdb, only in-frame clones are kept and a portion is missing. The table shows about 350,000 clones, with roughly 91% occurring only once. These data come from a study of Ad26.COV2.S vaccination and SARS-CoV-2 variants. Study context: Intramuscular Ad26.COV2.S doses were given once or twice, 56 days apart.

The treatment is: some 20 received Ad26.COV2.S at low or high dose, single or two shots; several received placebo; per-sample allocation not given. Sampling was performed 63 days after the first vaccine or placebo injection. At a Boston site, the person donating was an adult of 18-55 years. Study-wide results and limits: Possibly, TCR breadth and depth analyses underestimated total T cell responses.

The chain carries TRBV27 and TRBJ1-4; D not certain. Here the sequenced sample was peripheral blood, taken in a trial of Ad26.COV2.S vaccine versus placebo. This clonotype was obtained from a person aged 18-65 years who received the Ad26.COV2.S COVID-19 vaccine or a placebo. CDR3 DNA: TGTGCCAGCAGTCCCCGGTATCAGAGTGCAACTAATGAAAAACTGTTTTTT. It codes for CASSPRYQSATNEKLFF.